This T cell receptor (beta chain) was found in a study of spatial heterogeneity in lung cancer. Across the study: An average of more than ten raw reads was observed per unique TCR and UMI combination.

A few counts support this clonotype. Its specificity is not known. After removal of 2 bases from V and 6 bases from J, the junction contained 9 bases not matched to a gene. This CDR3 has 15 amino acids. Germline CDR1 and CDR2: SNHLY and FYNNEI. Documented time point: sample taken at primary tumor resection. Donors were 55 to 75 untreated early-stage non-small cell lung cancer patients. General observations from the study: There was tracking of ubiquitous and regional nonsynonymous mutations by the respective counts of ubiquitous and regional expanded TCRs. Higher tumor mutation counts went along with higher counts of expanded intratumoral alpha and beta TCRs.

TCRdb re-analysed the 5' RACE reads in MiXCR, keeping a single row per CDR3 protein. The sample consists of some 6,900 distinct CDR3 sequences, about 10% of them appearing once. This TCR was sampled from a female donor with early-stage non-small cell lung cancer. This chain connects TRBV2 to TRBJ2-5, with 7 bases aligning to TRBD2. Specimen: lung tumor tissue, collected at surgery. The CDR3, as DNA: TGTGCCAGCAGTGAAATCGGGGGGAGGGCGCAGACCCAGTACTTC. It codes for CASSEIGGRAQTQYF.